This TCR beta chain was captured by sequencing in a study of multiple sclerosis patients with progressive multifocal leukoencephalopathy. Germline V gene data show CDR1 as SGHNT and CDR2 as YYREEE (reference sequence). Germline trimming cut 4 bases from V and 1 base from J; bases unmatched to any gene: 8. The CDR3 loop spans 16 amino acids. The assay was immunoSEQ multiplex PCR, and TCRdb's table has in-frame clones only and misses some. Of under 30,000 clones in the sample, 75% to 95% were seen once. As for time point: more than ten months of natalizumab therapy. This clone was detected only once. The chain combines TRBV5-4 with TRBJ1-3, with TRBD1 identical over 7 bases. The sequencing here drew on PBMCs, taken from a patient treated with natalizumab. The TCR was taken from a man aged 25-45 years with multiple sclerosis. CDR3 amino acids: CASSLQTGRSGNTIYF. CDR3 DNA: TGTGCCAGCAGCCTGCAGACAGGGAGATCTGGAAACACCATATATTTT.